This T cell receptor beta chain was identified in a study of blood T cell repertoires in COVID-19. About the study: Samples taken during acute and convalescent COVID-19 were collected in the United States, Italy and Spain.

CDR3 length equals 14 residues. The V end lost 3 bases, the J end lost 4 bases, and 12 bases lay between the germline ends. Germline V gene data show CDR1 as SEHNR and CDR2 as FQNEAQ (reference sequence). This clone was counted many times. Patients of the Seattle cohort, enrolled during active infection, were followed longitudinally. Profiling relied on immunoSEQ multiplex PCR, and the TCRdb table lists in-frame clones only, not all of them. This sample yields over 150,000 clones, of which roughly 80% are seen a single time; about 8.8% belongs to the top ten. The chain has TRBV7-9 and TRBJ1-2; no firm D call. Sequencing was done on a sample of peripheral blood. The source is an elderly woman with COVID-19, enrolled during active disease. The CDR3 sequence is CASSFGAVIYGYTF. The CDR3 region has the DNA TGTGCCAGCAGCTTTGGAGCGGTGATCTATGGCTACACCTTC.